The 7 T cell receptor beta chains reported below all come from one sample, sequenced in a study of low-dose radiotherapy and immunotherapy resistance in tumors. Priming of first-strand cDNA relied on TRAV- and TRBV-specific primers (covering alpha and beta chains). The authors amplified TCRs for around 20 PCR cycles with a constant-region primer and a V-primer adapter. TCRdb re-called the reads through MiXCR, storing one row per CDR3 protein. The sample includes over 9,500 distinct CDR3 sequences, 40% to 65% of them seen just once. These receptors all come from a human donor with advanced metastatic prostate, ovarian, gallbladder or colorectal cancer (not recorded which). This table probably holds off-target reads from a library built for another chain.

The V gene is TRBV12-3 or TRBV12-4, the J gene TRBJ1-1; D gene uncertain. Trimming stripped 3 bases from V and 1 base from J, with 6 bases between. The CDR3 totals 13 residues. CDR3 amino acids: CASSLKTNTEAFF. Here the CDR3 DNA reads TGTGCCAGCAGTTTGAAAACGAACACTGAAGCTTTCTTT.

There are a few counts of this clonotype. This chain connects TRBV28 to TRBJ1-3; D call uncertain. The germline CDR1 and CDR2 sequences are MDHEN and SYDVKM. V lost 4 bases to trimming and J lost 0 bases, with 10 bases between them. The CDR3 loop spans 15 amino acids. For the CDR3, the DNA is TGTGCCAGCAGTTCCCCCGGGAACTCTGGAAACACCATATATTTT. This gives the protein CASSSPGNSGNTIYF.

The DNA for the CDR3 is TGCAGCGTTGAAGATCGCTTGGGGAATGAGCAGTTCTTC. Residues: CSVEDRLGNEQFF. V usage is TRBV29-1 and J usage is TRBJ2-1; no firm D call. Germline V gives CDR1 SQVTM, CDR2 ANQGSEA. There are 13 residues in the CDR3. V shed 0 bases and J shed 7 bases, with 10 bases lying between them.

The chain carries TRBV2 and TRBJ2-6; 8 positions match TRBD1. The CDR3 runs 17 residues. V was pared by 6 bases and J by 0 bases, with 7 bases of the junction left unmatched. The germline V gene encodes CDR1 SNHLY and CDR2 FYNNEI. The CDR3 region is CASRGTGGNSGANVLTF. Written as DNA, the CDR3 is TGTGCCAGCAGGGGGACAGGAGGGAACTCTGGGGCCAACGTCCTGACTTTC.

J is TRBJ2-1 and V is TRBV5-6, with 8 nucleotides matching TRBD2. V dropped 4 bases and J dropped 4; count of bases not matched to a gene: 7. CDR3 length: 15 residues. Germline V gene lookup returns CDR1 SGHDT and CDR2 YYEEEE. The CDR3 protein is CASSRERGKYNEQFF. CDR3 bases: TGTGCCAGCAGCAGGGAGCGGGGGAAATACAATGAGCAGTTCTTC.

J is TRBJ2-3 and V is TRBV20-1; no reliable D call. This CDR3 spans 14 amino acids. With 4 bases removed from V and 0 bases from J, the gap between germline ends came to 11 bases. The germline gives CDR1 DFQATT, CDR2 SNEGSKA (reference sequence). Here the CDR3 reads CSAIGLTSTDTQYF. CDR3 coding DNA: TGCAGTGCTATTGGTTTAACTAGCACAGATACGCAGTATTTT.

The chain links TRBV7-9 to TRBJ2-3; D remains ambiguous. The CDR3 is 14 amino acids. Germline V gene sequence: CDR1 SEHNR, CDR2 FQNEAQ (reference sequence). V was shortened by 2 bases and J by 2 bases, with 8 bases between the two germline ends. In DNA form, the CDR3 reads TGTGCCAGCAGCTTACCGATGGCCACAGATACGCAGTATTTT. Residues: CASSLPMATDTQYF.